The 14 T cell receptor beta chains given below trace back to one sample, sequenced in a study of identical twins. Via MiXCR, TCRdb re-called the 5' RACE reads, giving one row per CDR3 protein. This table holds some 1,600,000 distinct CDR3 sequences, less than 35% found once. Sequencing was carried out using cord blood. All receptors come from a newborn girl in good health.

This clonotype came up a few times. The chain employs TRBV7-8 and TRBJ2-1, with D perhaps TRBD1 (6 bases). The CDR3 totals 14 residues. Trimming stripped 5 bases from V and 9 bases from J, with 17 bases between. Germline V gene lookup returns CDR1 SGHVS and CDR2 FQNEAQ. The CDR3 bases are TGTGCCAGCAGCGATTGGACAGAGGGCCGTGAGCAGTTCTTC. Amino acid sequence: CASSDWTEGREQFF.

This clonotype was observed a few times. V usage is TRBV7-2 and J usage is TRBJ1-2; TRBD1 might be the D (6 bases). Germline V gene data show CDR1 as SGHTA and CDR2 as FQGNSA. Trimming took 3 bases from V and 0 from J, leaving 17 bases between them. The CDR3 sequence is 17 residues long. In DNA form, the CDR3 reads TGTGCCAGCAGCTTGCGTTCGGGGGGGGCTACTAACTATGGCTACACCTTC. This gives the protein CASSLRSGGATNYGYTF.

This clonotype was seen more than once but under ten times. The genes are TRBV13 and TRBJ2-5; D might be TRBD2 (6 bases). CDR1 and CDR2 from the germline V gene are PRHDT and FYEKMQ (reference sequence). V was cut by 5 bases and J by 11 bases, with 24 bases left in between. The CDR3 consists of 15 residues. Written as DNA, the CDR3 is TGTGCCAGCAGCCCGAGAGCGACTAGTATCCACAAGCAGTACTTC. It codes for CASSPRATSIHKQYF.

The chain recombines TRBV28 with TRBJ2-7, with D tentatively TRBD1 (8 bases). The J call may be wrong; the DNA end is better matched by TRBJ2-4. CDR3 size: 16 residues. Germline values: CDR1 MDHEN, CDR2 SYDVKM. The CDR3 DNA follows: TGTGCCAGCAGTCCTCTACAGGGGGGGGAAAGAAACATTCAGTACTTC. It specifies CASSPLQGGERNIQYF.

Only a few counts were recorded for this clonotype. V and J are TRBV6-1 and TRBJ1-1; D is ambiguous. Deletions cut 6 bases from V and 1 base from J, with 9 bases between. Per germline, CDR1 MNHNS and CDR2 SASEGT. The CDR3 length is 13 residues. The CDR3 DNA follows: TGTGCCAGCAGGACACACCCGAACACTGAAGCTTTCTTT. Translation gives CASRTHPNTEAFF.

J is TRBJ1-6 and V is TRBV25-1; tentative D call: TRBD1 (5 bases). There are 12 residues in the CDR3. Trimming cost V 7 bases and J 10 bases, with 11 bases left between them. Germline V gene lookup returns CDR1 MGHDK and CDR2 SYGVNS. The DNA of the CDR3 is TGTGCCAGCAAGGGGTATGGATCACCCCTCCACTTT. Protein sequence: CASKGYGSPLHF.

The J gene is TRBJ2-7, the V gene TRBV15; D is unresolved. Trimming took off 6 bases at V and 0 bases at J, with 12 bases between the two ends. The CDR3 consists of 14 residues. The germline V gene encodes CDR1 LNHNV and CDR2 YYDKDF (reference sequence). The CDR3 sequence: CATSIRKSSYEQYF. CDR3 bases: TGTGCCACCAGTATACGGAAAAGCTCCTACGAGCAGTACTTC.

This chain connects TRBV25-1 to TRBJ2-2; 9 nucleotides match TRBD2. With 7 bases clipped from V and 5 bases from J, the junction kept 11 bases outside the gene matches. The CDR3 totals 16 residues. Per germline, CDR1 MGHDK and CDR2 SYGVNS. As DNA, the CDR3 is TGTGCCAGCACCCATTGGGCGGGAGGGCCGACCGGGGAGCTGTTTTTT. Translation gives CASTHWAGGPTGELFF.

In this sample, this clonotype turned up a few times. The chain carries TRBV5-4 and TRBJ2-1; D ambiguous. V lost 2 bases and J lost 8, with 11 bases in between. Germline V gene sequence: CDR1 SGHNT, CDR2 YYREEE (reference sequence). The CDR3 loop spans 13 amino acids. The CDR3 coding sequence is TGTGCCAGCAGCTTCAGAGTGGGCGATGAGCAGTTCTTC. Translating gives CASSFRVGDEQFF.

This chain connects TRBV27 to TRBJ1-2; D is unresolved. Trimming took off 11 bases at V and 6 bases at J, with 13 bases between the two ends. Looked up from germline, CDR1 is MNHEY and CDR2 is SMNVEV (reference sequence). The CDR3 extends over 11 amino acids. CDR3 nucleotide sequence: TGTGCCTCAGGAGGGAGCCATGGCTACACCTTC. It is translated as CASGGSHGYTF.

This sequence joins TRBV20-1 and TRBJ2-7; TRBD1 or TRBD2 may be the D gene (5 bases each). Germline values: CDR1 DFQATT, CDR2 SNEGSKA (reference sequence). The CDR3 spans 14 residues. Deletions cut 1 base from V and 3 bases from J, with 13 bases between. CDR3 residues: CSARAGSLGYEQYF. The CDR3 DNA follows: TGCAGTGCTAGAGCAGGGAGTCTTGGCTACGAGCAGTACTTC.

The V gene is TRBV7-2, the J gene TRBJ1-1; weak D call: TRBD1 (5 bases). The V end lost 5 bases, the J end lost 4 bases, and 11 bases lay between the germline ends. The CDR3 contains 13 residues. Germline-derived CDR1 and CDR2 are SGHTA and FQGNSA. The CDR3 DNA follows: TGTGCCAGCAGCCCCGCAGGGAGCACTGAAGCTTTCTTT. This translates into CASSPAGSTEAFF.

This chain uses TRBV14 with TRBJ2-3; no reliable D call. V lost 6 bases and J 2 bases, leaving 15 bases between the germline ends. Looked up from germline, CDR1 is SGHDN and CDR2 is FVKESK. The CDR3 has 15 residues. The CDR3 reads CASRKGSGITDTQYF. The CDR3 DNA sequence: TGTGCCAGCAGGAAAGGGTCCGGAATCACAGATACGCAGTATTTT.

The V call is TRBV12-3 or TRBV12-4, the J call TRBJ2-7; D tentatively reads TRBD1 or TRBD2 (5 bases each). Trimming pared 4 bases from V and 12 bases from J, leaving 16 bases between. The CDR3 is 12 amino acids. CDR3 loop: CASSSIPGLPYF. CDR3 in DNA: TGTGCCAGCAGTTCGATACCGGGGCTACCGTACTTC.